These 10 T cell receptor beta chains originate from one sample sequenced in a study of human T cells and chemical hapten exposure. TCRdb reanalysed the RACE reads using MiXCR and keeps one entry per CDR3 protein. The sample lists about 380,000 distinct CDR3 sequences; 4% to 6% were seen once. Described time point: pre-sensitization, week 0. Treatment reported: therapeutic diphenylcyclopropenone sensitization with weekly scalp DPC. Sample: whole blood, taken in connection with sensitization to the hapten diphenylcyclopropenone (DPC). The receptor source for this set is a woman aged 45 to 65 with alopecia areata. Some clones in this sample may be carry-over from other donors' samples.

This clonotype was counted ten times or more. CDR3 protein: CASSQDMEPAGQFF. The DNA of the CDR3 is TGTGCCAGCAGCCAAGATATGGAGCCTGCTGGGCAGTTCTTC. This chain connects TRBV4-2 to TRBJ2-1; the D is unclear. This CDR3 comprises 14 residues. CDR1 is LGHNA and CDR2 is YNFKEQ in the germline V gene. V lost 0 bases, J lost 12 bases, and 15 bases lay in between.

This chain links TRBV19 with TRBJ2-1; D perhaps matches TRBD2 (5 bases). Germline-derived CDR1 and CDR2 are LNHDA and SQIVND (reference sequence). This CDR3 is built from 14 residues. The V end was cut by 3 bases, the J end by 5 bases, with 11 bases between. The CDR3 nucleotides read TGTGCCAGTAGTATTAGGTTGGGAGACAATGAGCAGTTCTTC. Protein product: CASSIRLGDNEQFF.

CDR3 sequence reads: CAISVDRVNTEAFF. As DNA, the CDR3 is TGTGCCATCAGTGTCGACAGGGTGAACACTGAAGCTTTCTTT. The chain links TRBV10-3 to TRBJ1-1, with 7 bases lining up with TRBD1. Germline trimming cut 4 bases from V and 0 bases from J; bases unmatched to any gene: 2. Looked up from germline, CDR1 is ENHRY and CDR2 is SYGVKD. The CDR3 is 14 residues long.

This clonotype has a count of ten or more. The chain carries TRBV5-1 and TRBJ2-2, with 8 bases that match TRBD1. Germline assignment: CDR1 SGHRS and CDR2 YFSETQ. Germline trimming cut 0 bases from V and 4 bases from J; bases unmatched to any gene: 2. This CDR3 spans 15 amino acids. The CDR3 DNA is TGCGCCAGCAGCTTGGCCGGGACAGGCACCGGGGAGCTGTTTTTT. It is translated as CASSLAGTGTGELFF.

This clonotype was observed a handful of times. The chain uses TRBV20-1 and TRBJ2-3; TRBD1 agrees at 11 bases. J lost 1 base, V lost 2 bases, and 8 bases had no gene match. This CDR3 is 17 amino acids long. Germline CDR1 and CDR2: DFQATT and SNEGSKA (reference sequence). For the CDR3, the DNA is TGCAGTGCTAGAATAGGCGGACAGGGGGCCCGCACAGATACGCAGTATTTT. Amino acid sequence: CSARIGGQGARTDTQYF.

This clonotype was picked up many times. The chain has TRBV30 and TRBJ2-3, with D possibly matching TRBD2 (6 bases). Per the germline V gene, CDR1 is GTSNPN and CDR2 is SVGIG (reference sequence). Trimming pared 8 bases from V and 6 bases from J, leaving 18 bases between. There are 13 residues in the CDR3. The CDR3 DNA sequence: TGTGCCGTCCCCCGGGAGCCCGGGGATACGCAGTATTTT. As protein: CAVPREPGDTQYF.

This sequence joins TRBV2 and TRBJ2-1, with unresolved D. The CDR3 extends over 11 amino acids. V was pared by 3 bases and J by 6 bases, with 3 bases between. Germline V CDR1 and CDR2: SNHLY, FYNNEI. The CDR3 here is CASSDVNEQFF. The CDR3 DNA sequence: TGTGCCAGCAGTGACGTCAATGAGCAGTTCTTC.

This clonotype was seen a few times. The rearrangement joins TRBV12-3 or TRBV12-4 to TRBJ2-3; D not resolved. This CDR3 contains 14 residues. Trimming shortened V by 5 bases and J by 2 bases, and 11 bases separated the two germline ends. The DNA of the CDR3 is TGTGCCAGCAGTCAAAGTCAAGACACAGATACGCAGTATTTT. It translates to CASSQSQDTDTQYF.

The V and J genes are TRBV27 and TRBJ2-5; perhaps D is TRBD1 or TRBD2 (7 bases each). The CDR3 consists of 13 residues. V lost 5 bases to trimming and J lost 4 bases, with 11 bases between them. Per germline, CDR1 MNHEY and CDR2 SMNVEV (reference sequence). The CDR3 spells CASSDREGETQYF. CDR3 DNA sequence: TGTGCCAGCAGTGACAGGGAGGGAGAGACCCAGTACTTC.

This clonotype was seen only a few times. CDR3 loop: CASSSRRGRETQYF. The CDR3 nucleotides are TGTGCCAGCAGCAGCCGAAGAGGTCGGGAGACCCAGTACTTC. The rearrangement links TRBV7-9 to TRBJ2-5, with D uncertain. The germline CDR1 and CDR2 sequences are SEHNR and FQNEAQ (reference sequence). Trimming stripped 5 bases from V and 5 bases from J, with 15 bases between. This CDR3 has 14 amino acids. Using reference TRBV7-9 and TRBJ2-5 for the parts outside the CDR3, the full variable domain is DTGVSQNPRHKITKRGQNVTFRCDPISEHNRLYWYRQTLGQGPEFLTYFQNEAQLEKSRLLSDRFSAERPKGSFSTLEIQRTEQGDSAMYLCASSSRRGRETQYFGPGTRLLVL.